The entry that follows covers one T cell receptor (beta chain) sequence. Its antigen is undetermined. Germline V gives CDR1 MNHEY, CDR2 SVGEGT. V gave up 6 bases and J gave up 4 bases, with 14 bases separating them. This CDR3 has 14 residues. The data originate from a study of T cell responses to AZD1222 COVID-19 vaccine. Study outcomes and limitations: The donor group comprised mostly white British people and more females; the analysis possibly underestimated clonal diversity. Reportedly, close to half of spike-specific TCRs are directed against unmutated variant regions. In all cases, repertoires were sampled only after the peak T cell response.

The study pooled second doses at about 4 or about 12 weeks. TCRdb's table, derived via immunoSEQ multiplex PCR, lists solely in-frame clones and lacks some. The sample contains about 120,000 clones, about 93% of which appear only once. This TCR derives from an adult who received the AZD1222 COVID-19 vaccine. The chain combines TRBV6-2 or TRBV6-3 with TRBJ2-3; D gene uncertain. The sample here was peripheral blood, taken 28 days after the second AZD1222 dose. CDR3 nucleotide sequence: TGTGCCAGCAGCTCCGTGGGAAGTGCAGATACGCAGTATTTT. Amino acid sequence: CASSSVGSADTQYF.